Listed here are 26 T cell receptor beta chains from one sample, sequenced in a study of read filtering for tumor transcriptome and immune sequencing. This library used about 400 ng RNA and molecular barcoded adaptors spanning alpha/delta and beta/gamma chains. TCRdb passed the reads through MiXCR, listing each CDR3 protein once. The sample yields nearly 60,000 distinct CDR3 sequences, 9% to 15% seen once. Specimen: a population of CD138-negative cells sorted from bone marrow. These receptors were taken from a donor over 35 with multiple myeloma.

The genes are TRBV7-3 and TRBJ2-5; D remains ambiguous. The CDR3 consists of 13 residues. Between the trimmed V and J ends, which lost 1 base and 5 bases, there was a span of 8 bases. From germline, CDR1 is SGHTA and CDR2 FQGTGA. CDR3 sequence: CASSLMSRETQYF. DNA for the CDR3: TGTGCCAGCAGCTTAATGTCGCGGGAGACCCAGTACTTC.

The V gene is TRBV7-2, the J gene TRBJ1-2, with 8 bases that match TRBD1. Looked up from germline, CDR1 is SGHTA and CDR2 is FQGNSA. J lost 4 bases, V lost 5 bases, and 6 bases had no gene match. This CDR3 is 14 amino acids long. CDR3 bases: TGTGCCAGCAGCCACCAGGGGGCGAGCTATGGCTACACCTTC. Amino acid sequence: CASSHQGASYGYTF. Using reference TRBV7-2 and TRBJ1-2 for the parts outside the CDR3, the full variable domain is GAGVSQSPSNKVTEKGKDVELRCDPISGHTALYWYRQSLGQGLEFLIYFQGNSAPDKSGLPSDRFSAERTGGSVSTLTIQRTQQEDSAVYLCASSHQGASYGYTFGSGTRLTVV.

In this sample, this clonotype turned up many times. CDR3 in amino acids: CASSLEISTDTQYF. CDR3 in DNA: TGCGCCAGCAGCTTGGAGATTTCAACAGATACGCAGTATTTT. The genes are TRBV5-1 and TRBJ2-3; unclear D gene. The V gene's germline CDR1 is SGHRS and CDR2 YFSETQ. This CDR3 spans 14 amino acids. V was shortened by 0 bases and J by 3 bases, with 8 bases between the two germline ends.

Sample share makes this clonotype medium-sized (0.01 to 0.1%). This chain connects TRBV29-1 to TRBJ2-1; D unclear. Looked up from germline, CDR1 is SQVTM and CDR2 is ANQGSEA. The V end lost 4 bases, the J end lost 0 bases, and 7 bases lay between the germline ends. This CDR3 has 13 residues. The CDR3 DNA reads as TGCAGCGTTGTCGCAGTCTCCTACAATGAGCAGTTCTTC. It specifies CSVVAVSYNEQFF.

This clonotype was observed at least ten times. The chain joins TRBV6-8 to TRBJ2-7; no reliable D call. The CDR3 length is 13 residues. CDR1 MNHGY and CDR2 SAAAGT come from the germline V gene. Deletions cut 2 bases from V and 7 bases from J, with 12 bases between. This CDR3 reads CASSYVDPREQYF. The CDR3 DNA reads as TGTGCCAGCAGTTACGTGGACCCCCGGGAGCAGTACTTC.

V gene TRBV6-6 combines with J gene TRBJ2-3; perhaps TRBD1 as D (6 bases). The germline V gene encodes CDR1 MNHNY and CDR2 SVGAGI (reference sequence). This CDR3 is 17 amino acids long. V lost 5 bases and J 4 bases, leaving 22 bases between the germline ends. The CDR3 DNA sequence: TGTGCCAGCAGTACCCCAACCCCGACAGGAGGCCCAGATACGCAGTATTTT. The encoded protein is CASSTPTPTGGPDTQYF.

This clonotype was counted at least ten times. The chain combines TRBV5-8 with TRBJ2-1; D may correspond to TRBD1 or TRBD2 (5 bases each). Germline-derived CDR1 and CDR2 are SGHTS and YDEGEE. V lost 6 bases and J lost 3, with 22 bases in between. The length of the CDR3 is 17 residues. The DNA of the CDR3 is TGTGCCAGCACCATTGGGGGAACCGAGTATTTCTACAATGAGCAGTTCTTC. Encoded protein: CASTIGGTEYFYNEQFF.

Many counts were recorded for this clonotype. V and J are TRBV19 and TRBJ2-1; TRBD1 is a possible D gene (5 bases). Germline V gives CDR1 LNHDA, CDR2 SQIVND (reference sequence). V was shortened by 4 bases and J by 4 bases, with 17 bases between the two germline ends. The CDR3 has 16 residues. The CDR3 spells CASSTHWQGVYNEQFF. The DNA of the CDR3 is TGTGCCAGTAGTACCCATTGGCAGGGCGTATACAATGAGCAGTTCTTC.

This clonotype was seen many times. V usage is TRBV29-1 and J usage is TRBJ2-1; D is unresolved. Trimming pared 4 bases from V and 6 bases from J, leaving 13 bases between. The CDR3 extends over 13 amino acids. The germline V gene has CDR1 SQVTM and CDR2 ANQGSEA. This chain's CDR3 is CSVGQVVVNEQFF. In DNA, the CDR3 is TGCAGCGTTGGGCAGGTCGTCGTCAATGAGCAGTTCTTC.

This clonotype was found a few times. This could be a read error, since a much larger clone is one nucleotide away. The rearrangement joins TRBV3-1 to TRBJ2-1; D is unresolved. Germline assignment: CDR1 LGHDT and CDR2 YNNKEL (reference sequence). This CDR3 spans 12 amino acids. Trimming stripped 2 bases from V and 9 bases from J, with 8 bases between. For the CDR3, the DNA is TGTGCCAGCAGCCAAACCGCCAGTGAGCAGTTCTTC. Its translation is CASSQTASEQFF.

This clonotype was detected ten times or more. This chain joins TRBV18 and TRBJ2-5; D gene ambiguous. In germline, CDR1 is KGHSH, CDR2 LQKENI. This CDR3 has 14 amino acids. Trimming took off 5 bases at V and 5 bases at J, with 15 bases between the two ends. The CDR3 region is CASSAVSVRETQYF. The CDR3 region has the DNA TGTGCCAGCTCAGCAGTTTCGGTTCGTGAGACCCAGTACTTC. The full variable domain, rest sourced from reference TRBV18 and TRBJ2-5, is NAGVMQNPRHLVRRRGQEARLRCSPMKGHSHVYWYRQLPEEGLKFMVYLQKENIIDESGMPKERFSAEFPKEGPSILRIQQVVRGDSAAYFCASSAVSVRETQYFGPGTRLLVL.

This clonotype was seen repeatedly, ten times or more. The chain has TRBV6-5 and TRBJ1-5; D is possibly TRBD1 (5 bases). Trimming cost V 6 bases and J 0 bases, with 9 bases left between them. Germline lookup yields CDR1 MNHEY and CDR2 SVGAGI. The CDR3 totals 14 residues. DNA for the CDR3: TGTGCCAGCAGAGGTGGGGCTAGCAATCAGCCCCAGCATTTT. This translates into CASRGGASNQPQHF.

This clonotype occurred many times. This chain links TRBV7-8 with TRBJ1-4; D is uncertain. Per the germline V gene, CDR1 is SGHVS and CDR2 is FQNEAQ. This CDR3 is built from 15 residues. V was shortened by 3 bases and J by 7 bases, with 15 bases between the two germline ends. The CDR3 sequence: CASSFNQRRREKLFF. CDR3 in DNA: TGTGCCAGCAGCTTTAACCAGAGGAGACGTGAAAAACTGTTTTTT. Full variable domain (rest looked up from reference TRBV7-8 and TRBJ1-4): GAGVSQSPRYKVAKRGQDVALRCDPISGHVSLFWYQQALGQGPEFLTYFQNEAQLDKSGLPSDRFFAERPEGSVSTLKIQRTQQEDSAVYLCASSFNQRRREKLFFGSGTQLSVL.

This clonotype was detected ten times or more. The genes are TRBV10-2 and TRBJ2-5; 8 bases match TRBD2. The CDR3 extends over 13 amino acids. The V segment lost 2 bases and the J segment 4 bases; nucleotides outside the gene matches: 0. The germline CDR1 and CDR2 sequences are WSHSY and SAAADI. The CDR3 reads CASSETSGETQYF. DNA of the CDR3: TGCGCCAGCAGTGAGACTAGCGGAGAGACCCAGTACTTC.

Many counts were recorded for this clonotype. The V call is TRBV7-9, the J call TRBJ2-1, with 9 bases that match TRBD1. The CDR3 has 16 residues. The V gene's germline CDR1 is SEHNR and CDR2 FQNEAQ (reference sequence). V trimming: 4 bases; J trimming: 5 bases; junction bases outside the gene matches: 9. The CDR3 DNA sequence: TGTGCCAGCAGCTCCCCTCCGGGACAGGGTAACAATGAGCAGTTCTTC. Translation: CASSSPPGQGNNEQFF.

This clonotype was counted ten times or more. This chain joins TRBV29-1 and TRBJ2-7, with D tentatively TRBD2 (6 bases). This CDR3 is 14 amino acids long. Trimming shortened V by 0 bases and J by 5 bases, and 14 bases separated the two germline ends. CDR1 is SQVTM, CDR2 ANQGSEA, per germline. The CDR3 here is CSVEDSGAGNEQYF. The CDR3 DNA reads TGCAGCGTTGAAGATTCCGGGGCGGGGAACGAGCAGTACTTC.

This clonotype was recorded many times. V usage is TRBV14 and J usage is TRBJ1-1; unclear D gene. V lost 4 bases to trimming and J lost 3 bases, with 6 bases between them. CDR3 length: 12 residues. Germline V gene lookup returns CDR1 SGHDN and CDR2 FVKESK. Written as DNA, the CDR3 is TGTGCCAGCAGCCGGGATTACACTGAAGCTTTCTTT. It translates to CASSRDYTEAFF.

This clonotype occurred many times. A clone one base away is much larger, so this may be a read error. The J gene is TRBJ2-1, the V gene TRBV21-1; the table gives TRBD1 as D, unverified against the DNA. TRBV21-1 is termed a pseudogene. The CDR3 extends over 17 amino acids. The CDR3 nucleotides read TGTGCCAGCAGCAAGGGGGATGTTCGGACTCCCTACAATGGGCAGTTCTTC. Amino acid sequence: CASSKGDVRTPYNGQFF.

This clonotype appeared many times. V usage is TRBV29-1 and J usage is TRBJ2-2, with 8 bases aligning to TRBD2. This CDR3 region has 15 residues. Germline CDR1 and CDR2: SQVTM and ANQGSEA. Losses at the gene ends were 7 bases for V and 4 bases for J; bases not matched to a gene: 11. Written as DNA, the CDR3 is TGCAGCGCCGCCGACCGGGGGGGGACCACCGGGGAGCTGTTTTTT. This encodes CSAADRGGTTGELFF.

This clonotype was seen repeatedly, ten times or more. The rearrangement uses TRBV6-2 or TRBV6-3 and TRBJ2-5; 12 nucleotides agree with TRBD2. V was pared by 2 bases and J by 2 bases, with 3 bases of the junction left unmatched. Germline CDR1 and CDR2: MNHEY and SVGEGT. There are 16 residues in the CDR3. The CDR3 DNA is TGTGCCAGCAGTTACGGGGGGACTAGCGGGCAAGAGACCCAGTACTTC. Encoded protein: CASSYGGTSGQETQYF.

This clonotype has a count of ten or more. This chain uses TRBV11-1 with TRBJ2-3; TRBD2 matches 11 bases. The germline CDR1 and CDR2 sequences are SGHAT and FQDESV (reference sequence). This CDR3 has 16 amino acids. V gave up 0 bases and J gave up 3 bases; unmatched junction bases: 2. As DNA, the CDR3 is TGTGCCAGCAGCTTAGCGGGACTAGCGGTTACAGATACGCAGTATTTT. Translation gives CASSLAGLAVTDTQYF.

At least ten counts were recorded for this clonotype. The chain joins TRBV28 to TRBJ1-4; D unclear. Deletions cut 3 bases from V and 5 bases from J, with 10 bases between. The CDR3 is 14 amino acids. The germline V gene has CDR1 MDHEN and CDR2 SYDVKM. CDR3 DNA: TGTGCCAGCAGTTTTGCAGGTGGAAATGAAAAACTGTTTTTT. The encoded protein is CASSFAGGNEKLFF.

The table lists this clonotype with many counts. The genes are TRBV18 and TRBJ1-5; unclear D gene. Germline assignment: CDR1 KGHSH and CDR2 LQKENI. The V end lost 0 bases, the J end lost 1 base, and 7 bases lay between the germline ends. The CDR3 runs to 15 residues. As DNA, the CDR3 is TGTGCCAGCTCACCACCGGCAGGCAGCAATCAGCCCCAGCATTTT. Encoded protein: CASSPPAGSNQPQHF.

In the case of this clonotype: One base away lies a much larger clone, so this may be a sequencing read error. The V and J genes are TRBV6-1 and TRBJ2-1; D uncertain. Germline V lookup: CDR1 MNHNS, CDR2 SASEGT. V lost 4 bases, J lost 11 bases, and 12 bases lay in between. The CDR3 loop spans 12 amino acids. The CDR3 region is CASSVLFNKQFF. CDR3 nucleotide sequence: TGTGCCAGCAGTGTACTTTTTAATAAGCAGTTCTTC.

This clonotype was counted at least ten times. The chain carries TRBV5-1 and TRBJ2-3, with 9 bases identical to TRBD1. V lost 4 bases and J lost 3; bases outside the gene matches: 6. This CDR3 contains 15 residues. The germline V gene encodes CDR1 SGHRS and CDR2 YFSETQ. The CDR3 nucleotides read TGCGCCAGCAGCACCAAGACAGGGGGGACAGATACGCAGTATTTT. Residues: CASSTKTGGTDTQYF.

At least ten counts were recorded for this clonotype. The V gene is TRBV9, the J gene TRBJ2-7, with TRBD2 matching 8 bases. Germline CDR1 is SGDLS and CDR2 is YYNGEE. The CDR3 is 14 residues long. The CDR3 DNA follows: TGTGCAACCCAGCCGGGGGGGCTAACCTACGAGCAGTACTTC. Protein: CATQPGGLTYEQYF.